The 9 T cell receptor beta chains below come from one sample, sequenced in a study of Ad26.COV2.S vaccination and SARS-CoV-2 variants. Treatment reported: roughly 20 received Ad26.COV2.S at low or high dose, single or two shots; about 5 received placebo; per-sample allocation not given. Sampling happened 63 days after the first vaccine or placebo injection. The table came from immunoSEQ multiplex PCR; TCRdb's copy has only in-frame clones and leaves some out. The profile shows roughly 250,000 clones, 70% to 90% of them singletons. The sample in question was peripheral blood, obtained in a trial of Ad26.COV2.S vaccine versus placebo. Every receptor here comes from a person aged 18-60 years who received the Ad26.COV2.S COVID-19 vaccine or a placebo.

This chain joins TRBV5-6 and TRBJ2-1; 9 bases map to TRBD2. V lost 0 bases, J lost 5 bases, and 3 bases stayed unmatched. CDR1 SGHDT and CDR2 YYEEEE come from the germline V gene. The CDR3 has 15 amino acids. The CDR3 loop reads CASSLGLAGHNEQFF. CDR3 DNA sequence: TGTGCCAGCAGCTTGGGGCTAGCGGGGCACAATGAGCAGTTCTTC. The full variable domain, with the rest looked up from reference TRBV5-6 and TRBJ2-1, is DAGVTQSPTHLIKTRGQQVTLRCSPKSGHDTVSWYQQALGQGPQFIFQYYEEEERQRGNFPDRFSGHQFPNYSSELNVNALLLGDSALYLCASSLGLAGHNEQFFGPGTRLTVL.

This sequence joins TRBV25-1 and TRBJ2-5; D is perhaps TRBD1 (6 bases). The CDR3 runs to 13 residues. The germline V gene encodes CDR1 MGHDK and CDR2 SYGVNS. Trimming cost V 8 bases and J 2 bases, with 12 bases left between them. CDR3 sequence: CASQSGDQETQYF. DNA of the CDR3: TGTGCCAGCCAATCAGGGGATCAAGAGACCCAGTACTTC.

This clone appeared a single time. CDR3 nucleotide sequence: TGTGCCAGCAGCTTAGCCTACCCTAGACAGGGCGCCTACTATGGCTACACCTTC. Translating gives CASSLAYPRQGAYYGYTF. V usage is TRBV7-2 and J usage is TRBJ1-2, with 7 bases matching TRBD1. The V segment lost 0 bases and the J segment 3 bases; nucleotides outside the gene matches: 13. Germline V gene sequence: CDR1 SGHTA, CDR2 FQGNSA. CDR3 length: 18 residues.

The chain couples TRBV6-1 to TRBJ1-3; possible D gene TRBD1, 5 bases. The CDR3 is made up of 15 amino acids. V lost 2 bases and J lost 0, with 8 bases in between. Germline V gene data show CDR1 as MNHNS and CDR2 as SASEGT. This CDR3 reads CASSELGVSGNTIYF. DNA of the CDR3: TGTGCCAGCAGTGAATTGGGGGTCTCTGGAAACACCATATATTTT.

This clone turned up a few times. The chain carries TRBV21-1 and TRBJ1-6. TRBV21-1 is a known pseudogene. The CDR3 has 17 residues. The CDR3 DNA is TGTGCTAGCAGCAAAGCGGGGGTATGCCGGGGTAATTCACCCCTCCACTTT. This codes for CASSKAGVCRGNSPLHF.

V and J are TRBV5-1 and TRBJ2-5; TRBD2 matches 9 bases. The CDR3 is made up of 14 amino acids. Germline V gene data show CDR1 as SGHRS and CDR2 as YFSETQ. Losses at the gene ends were 1 base for V and 4 bases for J; bases not matched to a gene: 2. CDR3 nucleotide sequence: TGCGCCAGCAGCTTGAGCGGGGGGCCAGAGACCCAGTACTTC. It is translated as CASSLSGGPETQYF.

The CDR3 DNA reads as TGTGCCAGCAGCCGACGGGGGGGCGATGCCGATGAGCAGTTCTTC. It codes for CASSRRGGDADEQFF. The chain couples TRBV11-3 to TRBJ2-1; TRBD2 matches 8 bases. Germline assignment: CDR1 SGHNT and CDR2 YENEEA. V trimming: 5 bases; J trimming: 8 bases; junction bases outside the gene matches: 11. This CDR3 region has 15 residues.

The V gene is TRBV18, the J gene TRBJ2-7, with D possibly TRBD2 on 6 matching bases. Looked up from germline, CDR1 is KGHSH and CDR2 is LQKENI. This CDR3 is built from 14 residues. The ends were cut back, 6 bases at V and 2 bases at J, with 14 bases in the middle. The DNA for the CDR3 is TGTGCCAGCTCCCAGACGACGGGGGCCTACGAGCAGTACTTC. Protein product: CASSQTTGAYEQYF.

CDR3 sequence (DNA): TGTGCCAGCAGCTCCCAGCGGGGGGGAAACAACGAGCAGTACTTC. Translated, it gives CASSSQRGGNNEQYF. The gene calls are TRBV7-8 and TRBJ2-7; 10 bases map to TRBD2. This CDR3 comprises 15 residues. Unmatched junction bases numbered 8, after V lost 4 bases and J lost 5 bases. In germline, CDR1 is SGHVS, CDR2 FQNEAQ.